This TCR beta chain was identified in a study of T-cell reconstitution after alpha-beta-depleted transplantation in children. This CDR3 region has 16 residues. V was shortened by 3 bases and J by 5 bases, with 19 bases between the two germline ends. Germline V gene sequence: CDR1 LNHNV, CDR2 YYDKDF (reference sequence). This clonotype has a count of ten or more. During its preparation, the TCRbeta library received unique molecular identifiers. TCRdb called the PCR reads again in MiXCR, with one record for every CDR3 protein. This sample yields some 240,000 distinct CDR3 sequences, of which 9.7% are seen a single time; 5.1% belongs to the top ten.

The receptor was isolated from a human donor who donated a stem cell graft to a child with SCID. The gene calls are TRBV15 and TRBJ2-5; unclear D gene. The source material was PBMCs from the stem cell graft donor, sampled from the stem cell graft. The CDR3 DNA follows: TGTGCCACCAGCAGTCCGAACCAGGATTCTTGGGAGACCCAGTACTTC. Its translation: CATSSPNQDSWETQYF.